This T cell receptor beta chain was sequenced in a study of cytomegalovirus exposure and HLA in healthy donors. Per the germline V gene, CDR1 is MRHNA and CDR2 is SNTAGT. This CDR3 region has 14 residues. The V gene end was trimmed by 5 bases and the J gene end by 4 bases; junction bases not matched to a gene: 6. Study-wide points: Researchers counted roughly 150 TCR beta chains as cytomegalovirus-associated. There were some public TCRs occurring in many donors, but most TCR sequences were rare.

PCR was performed using 60 Vbeta and 13 Jbeta primers. Some clones are missing from TCRdb's copy, which holds only in-frame ones; the method was immunoSEQ multiplex PCR. There are roughly 150,000 clones in the sample; 75% to 90% occur only once, and 1% lies in the top ten. A word on this clone: Its specificity is not known.

The material sequenced was PBMCs. The TCR was taken from a boy between 2 and 10 years old in good health and CMV-seronegative. The V call is TRBV6-4, the J call TRBJ2-3, with 7 bases aligning to TRBD1. The CDR3 loop reads CASSKGAWADTQYF. CDR3 nucleotide sequence: TGTGCCAGCAGTAAGGGGGCATGGGCAGATACGCAGTATTTT.